This section outlines one T cell receptor (beta chain) sequence together with its context. Here immunoSEQ multiplex PCR was the method, and the copy in TCRdb shows in-frame clones only, minus some. The sample lists approximately 140,000 clones; around 90% were seen once. This specimen belongs to a study of blood T cell repertoires in COVID-19. Study-wide background: T cells, B-cell-depleted T cells, or PBMCs supplied cDNA or gDNA.

Germline V gene lookup returns CDR1 MDHEN and CDR2 SYDVKM. The length of the CDR3 is 14 residues. V lost 2 bases and J 1 base, leaving 8 bases between the germline ends. The TCR sequence derives from a woman aged 40 to 49 who had been exposed to COVID-19. The sequenced material came from PBMCs or T cells enriched from blood (not recorded which). The J gene is TRBJ1-1, the V gene TRBV28, with D perhaps TRBD1 (5 bases). The CDR3 sequence: CASSLTRANTEAFF. In DNA, the CDR3 is TGTGCCAGCAGTTTAACCAGGGCGAACACTGAAGCTTTCTTT.